This entry describes one T cell receptor beta chain. As yet, its antigen is unknown. V trimming: 4 bases; J trimming: 2 bases; junction bases outside the gene matches: 7. CDR3 length equals 15 residues. Germline-derived CDR1 and CDR2 are SGHRS and YFSETQ. The sample is drawn from a study of shared clonotypes between healthy human individuals. Some clones are missing from TCRdb's copy, which holds only in-frame ones; the method was immunoSEQ multiplex PCR. The sample holds 2 million or so clones, about 95% seen once. CD45RO-negative, CCR7-positively selected cells formed the naive CD8 fraction, excluding terminally differentiated effector memory CD45RA+ cells. The donors were adults (healthy and HIV-negative) with no recent acute infections or vaccinations. All of the donors resided in Nashville, Tennessee, and each was a Caucasian adult. Study results and caveats: Among a handful of donors, approximately 4.6% of naive CD4 clonotypes were found in common. It was only blood that was sampled, and tissue repertoires likely differ.

V gene TRBV5-1 combines with J gene TRBJ2-7; TRBD1 matches 9 bases. The sequence was collected from a man in his late teens or twenties in good health. Sequencing used naive CD8+ T cells sorted from blood. CDR3 DNA sequence: TGCGCCAGCAGCACAACCGGGACAGGGACCTACGAGCAGTACTTC. Its protein product is CASSTTGTGTYEQYF.